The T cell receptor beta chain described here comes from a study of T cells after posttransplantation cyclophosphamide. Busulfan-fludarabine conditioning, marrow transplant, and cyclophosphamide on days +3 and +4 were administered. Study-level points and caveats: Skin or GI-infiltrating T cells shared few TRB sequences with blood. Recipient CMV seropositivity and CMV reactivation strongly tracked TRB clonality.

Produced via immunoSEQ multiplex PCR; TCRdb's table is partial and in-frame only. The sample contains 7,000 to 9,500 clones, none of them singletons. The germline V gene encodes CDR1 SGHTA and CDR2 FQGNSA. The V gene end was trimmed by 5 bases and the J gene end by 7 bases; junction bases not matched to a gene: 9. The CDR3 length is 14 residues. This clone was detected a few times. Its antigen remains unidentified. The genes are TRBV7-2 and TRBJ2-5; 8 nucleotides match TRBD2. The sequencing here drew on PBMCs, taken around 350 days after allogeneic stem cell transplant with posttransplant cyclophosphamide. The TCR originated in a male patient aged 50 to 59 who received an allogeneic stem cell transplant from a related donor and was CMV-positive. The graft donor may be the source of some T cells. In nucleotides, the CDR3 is TGTGCCAGCAGCCCGCCCTACGGGAGGGTGACCCAGTACTTC. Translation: CASSPPYGRVTQYF.